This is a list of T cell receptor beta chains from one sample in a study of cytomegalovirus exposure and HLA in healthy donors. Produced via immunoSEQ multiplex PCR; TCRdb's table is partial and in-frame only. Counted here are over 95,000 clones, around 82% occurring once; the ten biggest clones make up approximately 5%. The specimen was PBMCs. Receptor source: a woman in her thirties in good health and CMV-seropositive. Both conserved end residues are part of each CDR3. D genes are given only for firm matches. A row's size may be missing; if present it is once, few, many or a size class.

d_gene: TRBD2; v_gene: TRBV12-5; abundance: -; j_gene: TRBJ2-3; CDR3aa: CASGLFRIAGGTDTQYF; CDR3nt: TGTGCTAGTGGTTTGTTCCGAATAGCGGGAGGCACAGATACGCAGTATTTT
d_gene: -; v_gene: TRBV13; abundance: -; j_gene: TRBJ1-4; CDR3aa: CASSLGSGEKLFF; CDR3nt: TGTGCCAGCAGCTTAGGCTCGGGTGAAAAACTGTTTTTT
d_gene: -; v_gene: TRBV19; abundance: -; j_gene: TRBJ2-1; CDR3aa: CASRGTKTPWGVQNEQFF; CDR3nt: TGTGCCAGTAGAGGGACAAAAACCCCCTGGGGTGTACAGAATGAGCAGTTCTTC
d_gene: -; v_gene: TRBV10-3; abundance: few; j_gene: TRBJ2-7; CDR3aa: CAISDGPGLANEQYF; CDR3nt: TGTGCCATCAGTGATGGTCCGGGGTTGGCTAACGAGCAGTACTTC
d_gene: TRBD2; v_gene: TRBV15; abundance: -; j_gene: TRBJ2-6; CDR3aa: CATSPRGGSGANVLTF; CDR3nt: TGTGCCACCAGCCCCCGGGGGGGATCTGGGGCCAACGTCCTGACTTTC
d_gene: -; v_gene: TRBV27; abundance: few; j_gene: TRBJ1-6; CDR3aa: CASSLRNTGNSPLHF; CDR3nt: TGTGCCAGCAGTTTAAGGAACACAGGGAATTCACCCCTCCACTTT
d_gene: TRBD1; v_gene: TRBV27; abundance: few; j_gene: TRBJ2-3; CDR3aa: CASSFLRDRADTQYF; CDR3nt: TGTGCCAGCAGTTTCCTCCGGGACAGGGCAGATACGCAGTATTTT
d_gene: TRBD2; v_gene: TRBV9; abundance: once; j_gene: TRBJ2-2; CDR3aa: CASSVATSGLTGELFF; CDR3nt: TGTGCCAGCAGCGTAGCTACATCGGGACTAACCGGGGAGCTGTTTTTT
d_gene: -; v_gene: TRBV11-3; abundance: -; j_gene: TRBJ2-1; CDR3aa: CASSVGAGDEQFF; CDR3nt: TGTGCCAGCAGCGTAGGAGCGGGCGATGAGCAGTTCTTC
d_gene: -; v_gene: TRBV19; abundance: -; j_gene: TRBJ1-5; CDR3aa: CASSDLGALGNQPQHF; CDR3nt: TGTGCCAGTAGTGACCTAGGGGCCCTTGGCAATCAGCCCCAGCATTTT
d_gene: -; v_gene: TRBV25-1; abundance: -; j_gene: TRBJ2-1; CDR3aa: CASSESTGSSVLEQFF; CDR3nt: TGTGCCAGCAGTGAATCTACAGGGTCCTCGGTATTAGAGCAGTTCTTC
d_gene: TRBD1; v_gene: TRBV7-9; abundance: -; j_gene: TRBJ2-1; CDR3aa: CASSVGQGALNEQFF; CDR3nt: TGTGCCAGCAGCGTGGGACAGGGGGCGCTCAATGAGCAGTTCTTC
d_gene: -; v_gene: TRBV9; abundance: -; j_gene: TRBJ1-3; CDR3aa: CASSVGGNTIYF; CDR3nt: TGTGCCAGCAGCGTCGGGGGAAACACCATATATTTT
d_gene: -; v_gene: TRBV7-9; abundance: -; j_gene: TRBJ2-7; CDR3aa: CASSFLGPSYEQYF; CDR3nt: TGTGCCAGCAGCTTTCTGGGGCCCTCCTACGAGCAGTACTTC
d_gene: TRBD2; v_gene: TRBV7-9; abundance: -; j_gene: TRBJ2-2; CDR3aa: CASSTGTSESGELFF; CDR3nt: TGTGCCAGCAGCACCGGGACTAGCGAGAGCGGGGAGCTGTTTTTT
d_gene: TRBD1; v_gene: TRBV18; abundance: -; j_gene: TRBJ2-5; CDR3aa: CASSPTGGLETQYF; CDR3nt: TGTGCCAGCTCACCAACAGGGGGCCTAGAGACCCAGTACTTC
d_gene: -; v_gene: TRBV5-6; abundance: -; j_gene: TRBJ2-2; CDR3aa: CASSLGLNTGELFF; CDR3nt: TGTGCCAGCAGCTTGGGACTGAACACCGGGGAGCTGTTTTTT
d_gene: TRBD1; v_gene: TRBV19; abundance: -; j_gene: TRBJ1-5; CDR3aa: CASSLYRTGGTGRTQHF; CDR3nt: TGTGCCAGTAGTCTGTACCGGACAGGGGGAACCGGTCGAACCCAGCATTTT
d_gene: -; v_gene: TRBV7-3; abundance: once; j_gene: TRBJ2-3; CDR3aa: CASSLQASTDTQYF; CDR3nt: TGTGCCAGCAGCTTACAAGCGAGCACAGATACGCAGTATTTT
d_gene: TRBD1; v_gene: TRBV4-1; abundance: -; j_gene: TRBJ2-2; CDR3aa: CASSQERTGVSTGELFF; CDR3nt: TGCGCCAGCAGCCAAGAAAGGACAGGGGTTAGCACCGGGGAGCTGTTTTTT
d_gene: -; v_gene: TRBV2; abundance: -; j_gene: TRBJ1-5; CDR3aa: CASSAGGVSNQPQHF; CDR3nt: TGTGCCAGCAGTGCGGGGGGGGTAAGCAATCAGCCCCAGCATTTT
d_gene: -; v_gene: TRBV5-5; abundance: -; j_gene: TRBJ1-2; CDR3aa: CASSSINYGYTF; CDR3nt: TGTGCCAGCAGCTCCATTAACTATGGCTACACCTTC
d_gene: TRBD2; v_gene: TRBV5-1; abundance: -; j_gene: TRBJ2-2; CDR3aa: CASSPGTSGRTGELFF; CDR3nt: TGCGCCAGCAGCCCAGGGACTAGCGGACGGACCGGGGAGCTGTTTTTT
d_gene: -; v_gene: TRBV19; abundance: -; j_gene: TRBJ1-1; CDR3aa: CASSIVGGSEAFF; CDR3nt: TGTGCCAGTAGTATAGTCGGGGGGTCAGAAGCTTTCTTT
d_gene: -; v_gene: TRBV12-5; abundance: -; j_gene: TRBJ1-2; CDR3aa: CASGLTGLYGYTF; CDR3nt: TGTGCTAGTGGTTTGACAGGTTTATATGGCTACACCTTC
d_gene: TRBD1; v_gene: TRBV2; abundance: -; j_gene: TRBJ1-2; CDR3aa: CASRTGTGGNYGYTF; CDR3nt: TGTGCCAGCAGAACCGGGACAGGGGGCAACTATGGCTACACCTTC
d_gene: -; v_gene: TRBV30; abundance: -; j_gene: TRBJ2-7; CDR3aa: CAWQGSSYEQYF; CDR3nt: TGTGCCTGGCAGGGTTCCTCCTACGAGCAGTACTTC
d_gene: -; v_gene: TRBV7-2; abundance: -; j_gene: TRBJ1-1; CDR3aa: CASSLASGVWTEAFF; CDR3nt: TGTGCCAGCAGCTTAGCTTCCGGGGTTTGGACTGAAGCTTTCTTT
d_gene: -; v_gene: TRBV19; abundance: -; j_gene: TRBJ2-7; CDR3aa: CASSRGLHEQYF; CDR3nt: TGTGCCAGTAGTAGAGGACTCCACGAGCAGTACTTC
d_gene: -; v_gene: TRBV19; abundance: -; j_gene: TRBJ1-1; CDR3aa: CASSDTGNTEAFF; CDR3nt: TGTGCCAGTAGCGACACAGGGAACACTGAAGCTTTCTTT
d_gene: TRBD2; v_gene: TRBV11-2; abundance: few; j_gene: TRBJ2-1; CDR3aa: CASRPLAGDYNEQFF; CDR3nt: TGTGCCAGCAGACCTCTAGCGGGAGATTACAATGAGCAGTTCTTC
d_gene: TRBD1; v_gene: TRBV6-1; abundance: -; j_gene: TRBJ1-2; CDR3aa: CASSETGSYGYTF; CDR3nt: TGTGCCAGCAGTGAGACAGGGTCCTATGGCTACACCTTC
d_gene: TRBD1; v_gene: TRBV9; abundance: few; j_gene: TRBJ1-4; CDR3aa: CASSGGQGATNEKLFF; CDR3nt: TGTGCCAGCAGCGGGGGACAGGGGGCTACTAATGAAAAACTGTTTTTT
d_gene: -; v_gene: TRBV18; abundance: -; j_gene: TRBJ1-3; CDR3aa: CASSPPLRGGNTIYF; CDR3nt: TGTGCCAGCTCACCACCGCTTAGGGGTGGAAACACCATATATTTT
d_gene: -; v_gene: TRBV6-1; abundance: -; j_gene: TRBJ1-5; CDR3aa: CASLSRLTNQPQHF; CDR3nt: TGTGCCAGCCTATCCAGACTTACCAATCAGCCCCAGCATTTT
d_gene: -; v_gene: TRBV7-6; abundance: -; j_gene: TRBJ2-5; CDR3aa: CASNTGLWETQYF; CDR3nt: TGTGCCAGCAACACAGGGCTCTGGGAGACCCAGTACTTC
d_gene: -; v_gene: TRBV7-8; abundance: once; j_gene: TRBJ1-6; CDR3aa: CASSVLQGAGSPLHF; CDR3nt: TGTGCCAGCAGCGTGCTACAGGGCGCGGGCTCACCCCTCCACTTT
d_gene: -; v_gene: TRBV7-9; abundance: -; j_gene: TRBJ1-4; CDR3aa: CASSPPGVILLLFF; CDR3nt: TGTGCCAGCAGCCCCCCAGGGGTAATCCTCCTACTGTTTTTT
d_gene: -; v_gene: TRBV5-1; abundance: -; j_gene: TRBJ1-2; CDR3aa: CASSLGGEGLYGYTF; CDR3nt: TGCGCCAGCAGCCTGGGGGGTGAGGGACTTTATGGCTACACCTTC
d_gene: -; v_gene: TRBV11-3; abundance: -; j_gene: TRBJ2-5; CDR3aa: CASRPQGEETQYF; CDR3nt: TGTGCCAGCAGGCCACAGGGTGAAGAGACCCAGTACTTC
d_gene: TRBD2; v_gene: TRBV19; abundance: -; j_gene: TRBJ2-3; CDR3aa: CASIRSGLAGGSDTQYF; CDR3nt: TGTGCCAGTATCCGGTCCGGACTAGCGGGAGGGTCAGATACGCAGTATTTT
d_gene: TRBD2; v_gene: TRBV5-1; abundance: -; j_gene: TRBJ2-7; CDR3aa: CASSLASGGYEQYF; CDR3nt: TGCGCCAGCAGCTTGGCCAGCGGGGGGTACGAGCAGTACTTC
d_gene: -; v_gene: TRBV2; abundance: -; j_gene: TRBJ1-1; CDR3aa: CASSEYSMNTEAFF; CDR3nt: TGTGCCAGCAGTGAGTACAGCATGAACACTGAAGCTTTCTTT
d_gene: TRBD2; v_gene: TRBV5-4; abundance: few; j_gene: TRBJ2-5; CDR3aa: CASSSRDYQETQYF; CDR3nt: TGTGCCAGCAGCTCCAGGGACTATCAAGAGACCCAGTACTTC
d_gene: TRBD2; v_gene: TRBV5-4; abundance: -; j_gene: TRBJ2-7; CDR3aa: CASSLEGTSGRKKYF; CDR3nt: TGTGCCAGCAGCTTGGAGGGGACTAGCGGGAGGAAGAAGTACTTC
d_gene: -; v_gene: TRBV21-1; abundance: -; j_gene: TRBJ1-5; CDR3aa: CASSKDLTAGDQPQHF; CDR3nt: TGTGCCAGCAGCAAAGATCTGACGGCAGGCGATCAGCCCCAGCATTTT
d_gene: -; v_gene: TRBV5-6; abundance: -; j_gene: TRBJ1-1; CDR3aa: CASSSGVSTEAFF; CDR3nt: TGTGCCAGCAGCTCGGGGGTGAGCACTGAAGCTTTCTTT
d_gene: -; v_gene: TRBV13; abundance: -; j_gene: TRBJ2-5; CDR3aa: CASSSPRGGTRQETQYF; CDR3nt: TGTGCCAGCAGCTCGCCCAGGGGAGGGACCCGCCAAGAGACCCAGTACTTC
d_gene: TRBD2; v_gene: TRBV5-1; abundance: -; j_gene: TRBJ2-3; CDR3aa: CASSPTRGLAGDTQYF; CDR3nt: TGCGCCAGCAGCCCCACACGGGGACTAGCAGGAGATACGCAGTATTTT